Below are 20 T cell receptor beta chains sequenced from a single sample in a study of blood T cell repertoires in COVID-19. The protocol was immunoSEQ multiplex PCR, while the TCRdb copy is restricted to in-frame clones and leaves out a portion. The table has 68,000 or so clones, about 86% seen once. Sequenced sample: peripheral blood. These receptors all stem from a man aged 45-60 years with acute or convalescent COVID-19.

The genes are TRBV9 and TRBJ1-4, with 9 bases matching TRBD1. The CDR3 covers 15 residues. The germline CDR1 and CDR2 sequences are SGDLS and YYNGEE. V lost 4 bases to trimming and J lost 7 bases; unmatched junction nucleotides: 8. The CDR3 spells CASSSDRGIAEKLFF. CDR3 DNA: TGTGCCAGCAGCTCGGACAGGGGCATCGCTGAAAAACTGTTTTTT.

This sequence joins TRBV9 and TRBJ2-7, with 12 bases fitting TRBD2. After removal of 2 bases from V and 5 bases from J, the junction contained 5 bases not matched to a gene. The CDR3 length is 15 residues. Germline lookup yields CDR1 SGDLS and CDR2 YYNGEE. CDR3 region: CASSVSSGRDDEQYF. Here the CDR3 DNA reads TGTGCCAGCAGCGTTTCTAGCGGGAGGGACGACGAGCAGTACTTC.

The chain has TRBV19 and TRBJ2-1; D unclear. The V end lost 1 base, the J end lost 8 bases, and 9 bases lay between the germline ends. The CDR3 loop spans 13 amino acids. Germline lookup yields CDR1 LNHDA and CDR2 SQIVND (reference sequence). The CDR3, as DNA: TGTGCCAGTAGTATAGGTGCGTCCGATGAGCAGTTCTTC. Amino acid sequence: CASSIGASDEQFF.

The count of this clone is one. The chain combines TRBV3-1 (or the pseudogene TRBV3-2) with TRBJ1-5, with D perhaps TRBD1 (6 bases). The CDR3 totals 18 residues. The V end lost 1 base, the J end lost 6 bases, and 22 bases lay between the germline ends. The germline CDR1 and CDR2 sequences are LGHDT and YNNKEL (reference sequence). In DNA, the CDR3 is TGTGCCAGCAGCCAAGGATACGTAGGGGGAAGCGGGGTTCAGCCCCAGCATTTT. It is translated as CASSQGYVGGSGVQPQHF.

V usage is TRBV12-5 and J usage is TRBJ2-7, with 7 bases lining up with TRBD1. J lost 3 bases, V lost 2 bases, and 10 bases had no gene match. The CDR3 covers 16 residues. Germline-derived CDR1 and CDR2 are LGHNT and FRNRAP. CDR3: CASGLPRDSLFYEQYF. The CDR3 DNA is TGTGCTAGTGGTTTGCCCCGGGACAGCCTTTTCTACGAGCAGTACTTC. Based on the CDR3 plus reference TRBV12-5 and TRBJ2-7, the full variable domain is DARVTQTPRHKVTEMGQEVTMRCQPILGHNTVFWYRQTMMQGLELLAYFRNRAPLDDSGMPKDRFSAEMPDATLATLKIQPSEPRDSAVYFCASGLPRDSLFYEQYFGPGTRLTVT.

The rearrangement links TRBV3-1 (or the pseudogene TRBV3-2) to TRBJ2-3; D perhaps matches TRBD2 (5 bases). The germline V gene encodes CDR1 LGHDT and CDR2 YNNKEL (reference sequence). The CDR3 spans 15 residues. V dropped 3 bases and J dropped 5 bases, with 15 bases sitting between them. CDR3 loop: CASSQRTLWGDTQYF. CDR3 in DNA: TGTGCCAGCAGCCAGAGGACTCTCTGGGGAGATACGCAGTATTTT.

The CDR3 coding sequence is TGTGCCAGCAAACGGAGCAATCAGCCCCAGCATTTT. Translation: CASKRSNQPQHF. The V gene is TRBV12-3 or TRBV12-4, the J gene TRBJ1-5, with D unclear. There are 12 residues in the CDR3. Trimming shortened V by 7 bases and J by 1 base, and 5 bases separated the two germline ends.

This rearrangement joins TRBV28 to TRBJ1-2; no clear D gene. With 8 bases removed from V and 5 bases from J, the gap between germline ends came to 9 bases. Looked up from germline, CDR1 is MDHEN and CDR2 is SYDVKM. The CDR3 has 11 residues. DNA for the CDR3: TGTGCCAGCCAGTCTTCTTATGGCTACACCTTC. Translating it yields CASQSSYGYTF.

The CDR3 DNA reads as TGTGCCAGTAGCTCAGGACAGGGAGGCCAGCCCCAGCATTTT. It codes for CASSSGQGGQPQHF. The chain links TRBV19 to TRBJ1-5; TRBD1 agrees at 8 bases. Germline trimming cut 6 bases from V and 7 bases from J; bases unmatched to any gene: 8. CDR3 length: 14 amino acids. Per germline, CDR1 LNHDA and CDR2 SQIVND (reference sequence).

This chain links TRBV7-9 with TRBJ2-1; 13 bases map to TRBD2. Trimming removed 5 bases from V and 8 bases from J; junction bases left unmatched: 12. Per the germline V gene, CDR1 is SEHNR and CDR2 is FQNEAQ (reference sequence). CDR3 length equals 17 residues. Here the CDR3 reads CASSATLAGGLIYEQFF. As DNA, the CDR3 is TGTGCCAGCAGCGCAACACTAGCGGGAGGGCTTATTTATGAGCAGTTCTTC.

V usage is TRBV19 and J usage is TRBJ2-4; maybe TRBD1 (6 bases). The CDR3 contains 13 residues. Trimming took 9 bases from V and 0 from J, leaving 9 bases between them. From germline, CDR1 is LNHDA and CDR2 SQIVND (reference sequence). For the CDR3, the DNA is TGTGCCAGCGGACAGCTAGCCAAAAACATTCAGTACTTC. Protein product: CASGQLAKNIQYF.

This rearrangement joins TRBV6-6 to TRBJ1-5, with TRBD1 as a possible D gene (5 bases). This CDR3 spans 15 amino acids. Germline V gene data show CDR1 as MNHNY and CDR2 as SVGAGI (reference sequence). Trimming pared 6 bases from V and 5 bases from J, leaving 17 bases between. The CDR3 here is CASSTDRSGDQPQHF. CDR3 DNA: TGTGCCAGCAGCACTGACAGATCTGGGGATCAGCCCCAGCATTTT.

Only one count was recorded for this clone. V usage is TRBV6-5 and J usage is TRBJ1-3, with D unclear. V lost 6 bases and J lost 1, with 10 bases in between. Germline assignment: CDR1 MNHEY and CDR2 SVGAGI. This CDR3 has 14 residues. Written as DNA, the CDR3 is TGTGCCAGCAGCCTCGGGAATTCTGGAAACACCATATATTTT. It is translated as CASSLGNSGNTIYF.

The chain joins TRBV10-3 to TRBJ2-2; the D is unclear. Germline V gene sequence: CDR1 ENHRY, CDR2 SYGVKD. This CDR3 is 15 amino acids long. Trimming removed 6 bases from V and 0 bases from J, with 11 bases in between. In nucleotides, the CDR3 is TGTGCCATCAGGAAGAGCAACGCGAACACCGGGGAGCTGTTTTTT. Amino acid sequence: CAIRKSNANTGELFF.

This chain uses TRBV27 with TRBJ2-6, with TRBD1 identical over 7 bases. The V and J ends lost 6 bases and 10 bases, in that order; junction bases with no gene match: 6. This CDR3 contains 13 residues. In germline, CDR1 is MNHEY, CDR2 SMNVEV (reference sequence). The CDR3 coding sequence is TGTGCCAGCAGGACGACAGGGATTAACGTCCTGACTTTC. As protein: CASRTTGINVLTF.

In this sample, this clone turned up once. This CDR3 is CASSQLANYGYTF. CDR3 nucleotide sequence: TGTGCCAGCAGCCAACTAGCTAACTATGGCTACACCTTC. The chain couples TRBV11-3 to TRBJ1-2; D is unclear. Looked up from germline, CDR1 is SGHNT and CDR2 is YENEEA. The CDR3 has 13 residues. Trimming stripped 5 bases from V and 0 bases from J, with 7 bases between.

The J gene is TRBJ2-7, the V gene TRBV27; 7 nucleotides match TRBD2. V dropped 4 bases and J dropped 4; count of bases not matched to a gene: 7. Germline CDR1 and CDR2: MNHEY and SMNVEV (reference sequence). The length of the CDR3 is 14 residues. The CDR3 spells CASSSTSAAYEQYF. In DNA, the CDR3 is TGTGCCAGCAGTTCAACTAGCGCCGCGTACGAGCAGTACTTC.

The V call is TRBV6-5, the J call TRBJ1-2; D is undetermined. Germline values: CDR1 MNHEY, CDR2 SVGAGI. The CDR3 has 15 residues. Deletions cut 7 bases from V and 4 bases from J, with 19 bases between. The CDR3 DNA is TGTGCCAGCATCTCTCGGGCAGCGGGGATCTATGGCTACACCTTC. Amino acids: CASISRAAGIYGYTF.

The J gene is TRBJ1-2, the V gene TRBV5-4, with 11 bases aligning to TRBD1. The V segment lost 4 bases and the J segment 4 bases; nucleotides outside the gene matches: 3. The CDR3 covers 14 residues. Germline V gives CDR1 SGHNT, CDR2 YYREEE (reference sequence). The CDR3 protein is CASSQGTGGYGYTF. The CDR3 DNA reads as TGTGCCAGCAGCCAAGGGACAGGGGGCTATGGCTACACCTTC.

The chain couples TRBV3-1 (or the pseudogene TRBV3-2) to TRBJ1-1; D call uncertain. Germline V CDR1 and CDR2: LGHDT, YNNKEL (reference sequence). V was cut by 1 base and J by 4 bases, with 13 bases left in between. The CDR3 loop spans 15 amino acids. CDR3 region: CASSQAFPPGTEAFF. The CDR3, as DNA: TGTGCCAGCAGCCAAGCATTCCCGCCAGGCACTGAAGCTTTCTTT.